Described below is a single TCR beta chain sequence and its context. Its target is unknown. This sample stems from a study of graft-versus-host responses after intestinal transplantation. The CDR3 covers 14 residues. The trim removed 6 bases at V and 6 bases at J, leaving 9 bases unmatched. CDR1 is SGHAT and CDR2 is FQNNGV in the germline V gene. Sequencing was performed with immunoSEQ multiplex PCR; in TCRdb, only in-frame clones are kept and a portion is missing. The sample includes about 110,000 clones, approximately 94% of them seen just once. This TCR derives from a human donor who was the organ donor for an intestinal transplant. This chain links TRBV11-2 with TRBJ1-1; 8 nucleotides agree with TRBD1. Material: unstimulated CD4+ T cells sorted from spleen or lymph node cells, obtained before transplant. CDR3: CASSPDRESAEAFF. CDR3 coding DNA: TGTGCCAGCAGTCCGGACAGGGAATCGGCTGAAGCTTTCTTT.